The 8 T cell receptor beta chains given below trace back to one sample, sequenced in a study of shared clonotypes between healthy human individuals. Repertoires were generated with immunoSEQ multiplex PCR, while TCRdb's copy carries only in-frame clones and drops some. Of about 2,200,000 clones in the sample, under 95% were seen once. Only CD45RO-negative cells positively selected for CCR7 counted as naive CD8 cells, so terminally differentiated effector memory CD45RA+ cells were excluded. Material: naive CD8+ T cells from PBMCs. These receptors all stem from a man aged 18 to 35 in good health. Some clones in this sample may be carry-over from other donors' samples.

This chain joins TRBV11-1 and TRBJ2-1; D not certain. CDR1 is SGHAT, CDR2 FQDESV, per germline (reference sequence). The V end was cut by 5 bases, the J end by 3 bases, with 8 bases between. The length of the CDR3 is 13 residues. The CDR3 DNA sequence: TGTGCCAGCAGCCCAGAAGACTACAATGAGCAGTTCTTC. Translating it yields CASSPEDYNEQFF.

The chain uses TRBV7-6 and TRBJ2-3; TRBD1 or TRBD2 may be the D gene (5 bases each). V shed 3 bases and J shed 4 bases, with 17 bases lying between them. The CDR3 covers 16 residues. Germline loops: CDR1 SGHVS, CDR2 FNYEAQ. CDR3 sequence (DNA): TGTGCCAGCAGCTTGGGGGTTCCCCGACCCCCAGATACGCAGTATTTT. This codes for CASSLGVPRPPDTQYF. Full variable domain (rest looked up from reference TRBV7-6 and TRBJ2-3): GAGVSQSPRYKVTKRGQDVALRCDPISGHVSLYWYRQALGQGPEFLTYFNYEAQQDKSGLPNDRFSAERPEGSISTLTIQRTEQRDSAMYRCASSLGVPRPPDTQYFGPGTRLTVL.

The rearrangement joins TRBV7-9 to TRBJ1-1, with no clear D. Germline V lookup: CDR1 SEHNR, CDR2 FQNEAQ (reference sequence). CDR3 length: 15 residues. Trimming took off 5 bases at V and 4 bases at J, with 17 bases between the two ends. CDR3 protein: CASSPLGKGGTEAFF. The CDR3 DNA reads TGTGCCAGCAGCCCCCTGGGGAAAGGCGGCACTGAAGCTTTCTTT.

There are a few counts of this clone. The identical CDR3 is also encoded by other nucleotide sequences in the sample. The chain is built from TRBV5-1 and TRBJ1-1; D is ambiguous. V lost 0 bases and J 3 bases, leaving 6 bases between the germline ends. The CDR3 has 13 amino acids. Looked up from germline, CDR1 is SGHRS and CDR2 is YFSETQ. This CDR3 reads CASSLVGYTEAFF. The CDR3 nucleotides read TGCGCCAGCAGCTTGGTCGGGTACACTGAAGCTTTCTTT.

The chain uses TRBV7-9 and TRBJ2-7, with D perhaps assigned TRBD1 or TRBD2 (5 bases each). The length of the CDR3 is 14 residues. Germline loops: CDR1 SEHNR, CDR2 FQNEAQ (reference sequence). The V gene lost 6 bases and the J gene lost 6 bases, with 18 bases spanning the gap. CDR3 region: CASRSGALGPEQYF. In DNA form, the CDR3 reads TGTGCCAGCAGGTCCGGGGCTCTCGGCCCCGAGCAGTACTTC.

This rearrangement joins TRBV5-4 to TRBJ1-4; no definite D call. There are 15 residues in the CDR3. V was cut by 4 bases and J by 8 bases, with 18 bases left in between. CDR1 and CDR2 (germline): SGHNT, YYREEE (reference sequence). Here the CDR3 reads CASSRMDPQREKLFF. The CDR3 nucleotides are TGTGCCAGCAGCCGGATGGACCCGCAGAGAGAAAAACTGTTTTTT. The complete variable domain, with remaining parts taken from reference TRBV5-4 and TRBJ1-4, reads ETGVTQSPTHLIKTRGQQVTLRCSSQSGHNTVSWYQQALGQGPQFIFQYYREEENGRGNFPPRFSGLQFPNYSSELNVNALELDDSALYLCASSRMDPQREKLFFGSGTQLSVL.

CDR3 DNA: TGCGCCAGCAGTGACCCTAGGGGGACAGGAAGGTCCTACGAGCAGTACTTC. Translated, it gives CASSDPRGTGRSYEQYF. This chain links TRBV10-1 with TRBJ2-7, with TRBD1 matching 8 bases. CDR1 WNHNN and CDR2 SYGVQD come from the germline V gene (reference sequence). V lost 3 bases to trimming and J lost 1 base; unmatched junction nucleotides: 11. The CDR3 is 17 residues long.

The J gene is TRBJ2-7, the V gene TRBV27; D call uncertain. Germline CDR1 reads MNHEY; CDR2 reads SMNVEV (reference sequence). There are 14 residues in the CDR3. The ends were cut back, 5 bases at V and 4 bases at J, with 15 bases in the middle. The DNA of the CDR3 is TGTGCCAGCAGTCCCGACAACAAGTGGTACGAGCAGTACTTC. Its protein is CASSPDNKWYEQYF.